A single sample gave rise to the 23 T cell receptor beta chains below, sequenced in a study of T-cell reconstitution after alpha-beta-depleted transplantation in children. This sample's TCRbeta library carried unique molecular identifier barcodes. Via MiXCR, TCRdb re-called the PCR reads, giving one row per CDR3 protein. The sample includes more than 450,000 distinct CDR3 sequences, 15% to 20% seen only once; the top ten take approximately 3%. The starting material was PBMCs from the stem cell graft donor, obtained from the stem cell graft. These receptor sequences come from a human donor who donated a stem cell graft to a child with acute lymphoblastic leukemia.

This clonotype was picked up a small number of times. V is TRBV19 and J is TRBJ1-2, with a weak D call TRBD1 (6 bases). V was shortened by 8 bases and J by 7 bases, with 14 bases between the two germline ends. CDR1 and CDR2 from the germline V gene are LNHDA and SQIVND (reference sequence). The CDR3 has 12 residues. The CDR3 loop is CASGDRSRGYTF. CDR3 nucleotides: TGTGCCAGTGGCGACAGGAGTCGTGGCTACACCTTC.

This chain links TRBV4-1 with TRBJ2-3; the D gene is possibly TRBD2 (5 bases). Germline assignment: CDR1 MGHRA and CDR2 YSYEKL. The CDR3 runs to 14 residues. Trimming stripped 4 bases from V and 3 bases from J, with 11 bases between. This chain's CDR3 is CASSLYPGTDTQYF. In DNA form, the CDR3 reads TGCGCCAGCAGCCTCTACCCGGGGACAGATACGCAGTATTTT.

The CDR3 coding sequence is TGCGCCAGCAGCCAAGGTCCCGGGTACCAAGAGACCCAGTACTTC. As protein: CASSQGPGYQETQYF. The chain is built from TRBV4-1 and TRBJ2-5; no clear D gene. Germline CDR1 is MGHRA and CDR2 is YSYEKL. The CDR3 spans 15 residues. V lost 1 base, J lost 0 bases, and 9 bases lay in between.

This clonotype was recorded a few times. V gene TRBV27 combines with J gene TRBJ2-7, with D possibly TRBD2 on 6 matching bases. V was pared by 2 bases and J by 3 bases, with 11 bases between. This CDR3 is built from 14 residues. Germline V CDR1 and CDR2: MNHEY, SMNVEV (reference sequence). CDR3 protein: CASSLRRDLYEQYF. Here the CDR3 DNA reads TGTGCCAGCAGTTTACGGCGGGATCTCTACGAGCAGTACTTC.

In this sample, this clonotype turned up many times. This chain connects TRBV7-9 to TRBJ2-1, with a weak D call TRBD1 (6 bases). With 2 bases removed from V and 1 base from J, the gap between germline ends came to 9 bases. CDR1 and CDR2 (germline): SEHNR, FQNEAQ (reference sequence). The CDR3 totals 15 residues. The CDR3 bases are TGTGCCAGCAGCTTAAGTCAGGGGTCCTACAATGAGCAGTTCTTC. Encoded protein: CASSLSQGSYNEQFF. Full variable domain (rest looked up from reference TRBV7-9 and TRBJ2-1): DTGVSQNPRHKITKRGQNVTFRCDPISEHNRLYWYRQTLGQGPEFLTYFQNEAQLEKSRLLSDRFSAERPKGSFSTLEIQRTEQGDSAMYLCASSLSQGSYNEQFFGPGTRLTVL.

To note about this clonotype: At one end, the junction sequence differs from germline, possibly due to a read error. The V and J genes are TRBV6-6 and TRBJ2-7, with D perhaps TRBD1 or TRBD2 (6 bases each). Per germline, CDR1 MNHNY and CDR2 SVGAGI (reference sequence). CDR3 length: 11 amino acids. This CDR3 is CASTMGGPTTF. CDR3 bases: TGTGCCAGCACCATGGGGGGCCCAACTACCTTC.

The J gene is TRBJ2-7, the V gene TRBV29-1; TRBD2 matches at 14 bases. V lost 3 bases to trimming and J lost 3 bases; unmatched junction nucleotides: 4. This CDR3 is 15 amino acids long. Looked up from germline, CDR1 is SQVTM and CDR2 is ANQGSEA. CDR3: CSVDGLAGGDYEQYF. CDR3 nucleotide sequence: TGCAGCGTTGACGGACTAGCGGGAGGAGACTACGAGCAGTACTTC.

This clonotype is a singleton in its sample. The rearrangement joins TRBV18 to TRBJ1-1; 8 nucleotides agree with TRBD1. CDR3 size: 13 residues. In germline, CDR1 is KGHSH, CDR2 LQKENI. The J segment lost 10 bases and the V segment lost 3 bases, leaving 7 bases of the junction unmatched. In nucleotides, the CDR3 is TGTGCCAGCTCACCCACCGGGACAGGAGGAGCTTTCTTT. The encoded protein is CASSPTGTGGAFF.

The V gene is TRBV15, the J gene TRBJ2-3; the D is unclear. V lost 0 bases, J lost 6 bases, and 16 bases lay in between. The length of the CDR3 is 16 residues. Germline-derived CDR1 and CDR2 are LNHNV and YYDKDF (reference sequence). This chain's CDR3 is CATSRDLAGQVDTQYF. Here the CDR3 DNA reads TGTGCCACCAGCAGAGACTTGGCAGGCCAGGTGGATACGCAGTATTTT.

The rearrangement links TRBV14 to TRBJ2-1; D is possibly TRBD2 (6 bases). Germline values: CDR1 SGHDN, CDR2 FVKESK. The CDR3 consists of 15 residues. V dropped 10 bases and J dropped 6 bases, with 22 bases sitting between them. In DNA, the CDR3 is TGTGCCACCAACTCGATGGAGGGAAGCGGCAATGAGCAGTTCTTC. Its translation: CATNSMEGSGNEQFF.

The J gene is TRBJ2-1, the V gene TRBV4-1, with D possibly being TRBD1 or TRBD2 (6 bases each). The germline V and J ends were trimmed by 4 bases and 2 bases, with 18 bases remaining between them. This CDR3 region has 17 residues. Per the germline V gene, CDR1 is MGHRA and CDR2 is YSYEKL. The CDR3 coding sequence is TGCGCCAGCAGCCCCCAAGGGGGGAAAGGGGCCTACAATGAGCAGTTCTTC. It specifies CASSPQGGKGAYNEQFF.

Only a few counts were recorded for this clonotype. The V gene is TRBV5-1, the J gene TRBJ2-1; D possibly corresponds to TRBD2 (6 bases). The V and J ends lost 3 bases and 3 bases respectively, with 13 bases between them. Germline CDR1 reads SGHRS; CDR2 reads YFSETQ. This CDR3 is built from 15 residues. CDR3: CASSSGTRFYNEQFF. The DNA for the CDR3 is TGCGCCAGCAGCTCCGGGACTCGCTTCTACAATGAGCAGTTCTTC.

The chain recombines TRBV13 with TRBJ2-3, with 9 nucleotides matching TRBD1. Germline V gene data show CDR1 as PRHDT and CDR2 as FYEKMQ (reference sequence). The CDR3 covers 16 residues. After removal of 0 bases from V and 4 bases from J, the junction contained 5 bases not matched to a gene. This CDR3 is CASSLGPGTGPDTQYF. In nucleotides, the CDR3 is TGTGCCAGCAGCTTAGGTCCCGGGACAGGGCCAGATACGCAGTATTTT.

J is TRBJ2-5 and V is TRBV5-4; D gene uncertain. From germline, CDR1 is SGHNT and CDR2 YYREEE (reference sequence). The CDR3 runs 14 residues. Trimming shortened V by 0 bases and J by 5 bases, and 11 bases separated the two germline ends. The CDR3 loop reads CASSLAQKHETQYF. The CDR3 DNA reads TGTGCCAGCAGCTTGGCACAGAAGCACGAGACCCAGTACTTC. Looking up the rest from reference TRBV5-4 and TRBJ2-5 gives the full variable domain: ETGVTQSPTHLIKTRGQQVTLRCSSQSGHNTVSWYQQALGQGPQFIFQYYREEENGRGNFPPRFSGLQFPNYSSELNVNALELDDSALYLCASSLAQKHETQYFGPGTRLLVL.

This clonotype has more than one count but fewer than ten. The chain employs TRBV5-6 and TRBJ1-6; D uncertain. The CDR3 consists of 14 residues. Germline lookup yields CDR1 SGHDT and CDR2 YYEEEE. The ends were cut back, 0 bases at V and 10 bases at J, with 11 bases in the middle. CDR3 protein: CASSLGRGYSPLHF. In DNA form, the CDR3 reads TGTGCCAGCAGCTTGGGCAGAGGCTACTCACCCCTCCACTTT.

In this sample, this clonotype turned up a few times. The chain uses TRBV2 and TRBJ1-1; no firm D call. This CDR3 contains 16 residues. V lost 2 bases to trimming and J lost 1 base, with 14 bases between them. Germline CDR1 reads SNHLY; CDR2 reads FYNNEI. The CDR3 protein is CASSERPMTGNTEAFF. DNA of the CDR3: TGTGCCAGCAGTGAACGTCCCATGACTGGGAACACTGAAGCTTTCTTT.

The chain links TRBV25-1 to TRBJ2-3; 8 bases align to TRBD2. The J segment lost 5 bases and the V segment lost 1 base, leaving 11 bases of the junction unmatched. The CDR3 is 17 residues long. The germline V gene has CDR1 MGHDK and CDR2 SYGVNS. CDR3 nucleotide sequence: TGTGCCAGCAGTGAATGGAGGGCGGGAGGTATCCTAGATACGCAGTATTTT. Translation gives CASSEWRAGGILDTQYF. Full variable domain (outside the CDR3, taken from reference TRBV25-1 and TRBJ2-3): EADIYQTPRYLVIGTGKKITLECSQTMGHDKMYWYQQDPGMELHLIHYSYGVNSTEKGDLSSESTVSRIRTEHFPLTLESARPSHTSQYLCASSEWRAGGILDTQYFGPGTRLTVL.

There are a few counts of this clonotype. CDR3: CSAPGRTNTEAFF. For the CDR3, the DNA is TGCAGCGCCCCGGGACGGACGAACACTGAAGCTTTCTTT. The V and J genes are TRBV29-1 and TRBJ1-1; possibly TRBD1 for D (5 bases). V was cut by 7 bases and J by 1 base, with 13 bases left in between. Germline CDR1 is SQVTM and CDR2 is ANQGSEA. The CDR3 totals 13 residues.

The chain is built from TRBV7-3 and TRBJ2-1, with a possible D match to TRBD2 (5 bases). Germline V lookup: CDR1 SGHTA, CDR2 FQGTGA. Trimming took 2 bases from V and 10 from J, leaving 15 bases between them. The CDR3 covers 14 residues. CDR3: CASSLGLSPYEQFF. The CDR3 coding sequence is TGTGCCAGCAGCTTAGGACTTTCCCCCTACGAGCAGTTCTTC.

The rearrangement links TRBV11-2 to TRBJ2-7, with TRBD2 matching over 8 bases. Germline V gives CDR1 SGHAT, CDR2 FQNNGV. Germline trimming cut 5 bases from V and 4 bases from J; bases unmatched to any gene: 13. The CDR3 totals 16 residues. The CDR3 bases are TGTGCCAGCAGCCGAACTAACGGGAGGGCCAGATACGAGCAGTACTTC. It codes for CASSRTNGRARYEQYF. Full variable domain (outside the CDR3, taken from reference TRBV11-2 and TRBJ2-7): EAGVAQSPRYKIIEKRQSVAFWCNPISGHATLYWYQQILGQGPKLLIQFQNNGVVDDSQLPKDRFSAERLKGVDSTLKIQPAKLEDSAVYLCASSRTNGRARYEQYFGPGTRLTVT.

This clonotype was counted only a few times. This chain links TRBV29-1 with TRBJ2-7; either TRBD1 or TRBD2 may supply D (6 bases each). The V gene lost 5 bases and the J gene lost 4 bases, with 15 bases spanning the gap. Per germline, CDR1 SQVTM and CDR2 ANQGSEA. This CDR3 region has 13 residues. The CDR3 DNA reads as TGCAGCGTTCTGGCAGGAGGGGGTTACGAGCAGTACTTC. Protein sequence: CSVLAGGGYEQYF.

This clonotype has more than one count but fewer than ten. The chain uses TRBV20-1 and TRBJ1-5; 7 bases line up with TRBD1. This CDR3 has 14 amino acids. CDR1 and CDR2 (germline): DFQATT, SNEGSKA (reference sequence). V shed 5 bases, J shed 2 bases, and the junction held 6 bases outside the gene matches. CDR3 protein: CSADSGTGNQPQHF. The DNA for the CDR3 is TGCAGTGCTGATTCAGGGACAGGCAATCAGCCCCAGCATTTT.

V usage is TRBV9 and J usage is TRBJ2-7; 10 positions agree with TRBD2. CDR1 and CDR2 (germline): SGDLS, YYNGEE. The J segment lost 5 bases and the V segment lost 0 bases, leaving 2 bases of the junction unmatched. This CDR3 has 14 residues. CDR3 nucleotides: TGTGCCAGCAGCGTAGTAGCGGGAGGTGACGAGCAGTACTTC. It specifies CASSVVAGGDEQYF.